Listed below are T cell receptor beta chains from one sample, sequenced in a study of blood T cell repertoires in COVID-19. Some clones are missing from TCRdb's copy, which holds only in-frame ones; the method was immunoSEQ multiplex PCR. The table has about 50,000 clones, 75% to 90% seen once. Sequenced input: peripheral blood. The receptors derive from an elderly woman with COVID-19, enrolled during active disease. The CDR3 runs from the conserved cysteine through the conserved F or W. Fields, in order: clone size, D gene, V gene, J gene, CDR3 DNA, CDR3 protein. The D gene is left open where the match is weak. Some rows mark clone size as missing; the rest say once, few, many or name a class of expanded clone.

size: -
D: -
V: TRBV15
J: TRBJ2-7
DNA: TGTGCCACCAGCAGCTTAACTTACTACGAGCAGTACTTC
CDR3: CATSSLTYYEQYF

size: -
D: TRBD1
V: TRBV5-1
J: TRBJ1-4
DNA: TGCGCCAGCAGTCTAGACAGGGTCGTCTCAACTAATGAAAAACTGTTTTTT
CDR3: CASSLDRVVSTNEKLFF

size: -
D: -
V: TRBV24-1
J: TRBJ2-3
DNA: TGTGCCACCAGTGACGGCAGGGGATGGGATACGCAGTATTTT
CDR3: CATSDGRGWDTQYF

size: -
D: TRBD1
V: TRBV19
J: TRBJ2-7
DNA: TGTGCCAGTGGGGACAGGGGGACCGAGCAGTACTTC
CDR3: CASGDRGTEQYF

size: -
D: -
V: TRBV7-9
J: TRBJ2-5
DNA: TGTGCCAGCAGCCCGCGCGTGGGGCGCTTAAGAGAGACCCAGTACTTC
CDR3: CASSPRVGRLRETQYF

size: -
D: -
V: TRBV7-9
J: TRBJ1-1
DNA: TGTGCCAGCAGCTCCCTCGGGTTCACGGTGAACACTGAAGCTTTCTTT
CDR3: CASSSLGFTVNTEAFF

size: -
D: -
V: TRBV15
J: TRBJ1-1
DNA: TGTGCCACCAGCAGGGCCAGCCCGCGGGGCACTGAAGCTTTCTTT
CDR3: CATSRASPRGTEAFF

size: -
D: -
V: TRBV19
J: TRBJ1-4
DNA: TGTGCCAGTAGTCGCAGGGTTCGGGATGAAAAACTGTTTTTT
CDR3: CASSRRVRDEKLFF

size: -
D: -
V: TRBV5-1
J: TRBJ1-6
DNA: TGCGCCAGCAGCTTACTTCCAAATTCACCCCTCCACTTT
CDR3: CASSLLPNSPLHF

size: -
D: -
V: TRBV7-9
J: TRBJ2-1
DNA: TGTGCCAGCAGCTCCTTGACTGGCAGCTCCTACAATGAGCAGTTCTTC
CDR3: CASSSLTGSSYNEQFF

size: -
D: -
V: TRBV24-1
J: TRBJ2-7
DNA: TGTGCCACCAGCGAATGGCCAGGCTACGAGCAGTACTTC
CDR3: CATSEWPGYEQYF

size: -
D: TRBD1
V: TRBV18
J: TRBJ1-2
DNA: TGTGCCAGCTCAGAGACAGGGGCCCGCTATGGCTACACCTTC
CDR3: CASSETGARYGYTF

size: -
D: TRBD1
V: TRBV28
J: TRBJ1-5
DNA: TGTGCCAGCAGTTCCCAGACAGGGGTAAATCAGCCCCAGCATTTT
CDR3: CASSSQTGVNQPQHF

size: -
D: -
V: TRBV5-1
J: TRBJ2-1
DNA: TGCGCCAGCAGCTTGGAGCGGTACTCCTACAATGAGCAGTTCTTC
CDR3: CASSLERYSYNEQFF

size: -
D: -
V: TRBV5-6
J: TRBJ1-3
DNA: TGTGCCAGCAGCTCCAGGGGTTCTGGAAACACCATATATTTT
CDR3: CASSSRGSGNTIYF

size: -
D: -
V: TRBV5-1
J: TRBJ2-6
DNA: TGCGCCAGCAGCTCGGGACACAGCTCTGGGGCCAACGTCCTGACTTTC
CDR3: CASSSGHSSGANVLTF

size: -
D: -
V: TRBV6-1
J: TRBJ1-2
DNA: TGTGCCAGCAGTGAAGTTCAGGGGTACTATGGCTACACCTTC
CDR3: CASSEVQGYYGYTF

size: once
D: -
V: TRBV28
J: TRBJ2-5
DNA: TGTGCCAGCAGTGGTTTACTGAGACAAGAGACCCAGTACTTC
CDR3: CASSGLLRQETQYF

size: few
D: TRBD1
V: TRBV5-6
J: TRBJ1-2
DNA: TGTGCCAGCAGCTTGAGACAGGGTAGCGGTGGCTACACCTTC
CDR3: CASSLRQGSGGYTF

size: once
D: TRBD2
V: TRBV3-1/TRBV3-2
J: TRBJ2-7
DNA: TGTGCCAGCAGCCAAGGTTTGGGTCTAGCGGGGAGCAGCGAGCAGTACTTC
CDR3: CASSQGLGLAGSSEQYF

size: -
D: -
V: TRBV15
J: TRBJ1-4
DNA: TGTGCCACCAGTGCGGGGATAAATGAAAAACTGTTTTTT
CDR3: CATSAGINEKLFF

size: -
D: -
V: TRBV7-9
J: TRBJ1-3
DNA: TGTGCCAGCAGCCAAACAGGGAACACCATATATTTT
CDR3: CASSQTGNTIYF

size: -
D: -
V: TRBV6-5
J: TRBJ2-5
DNA: TGTGCCAGCAGTTACTCAGGGGGACCCTCAGAGACCCAGTACTTC
CDR3: CASSYSGGPSETQYF

size: -
D: -
V: TRBV11-2
J: TRBJ2-4
DNA: TGTGCCAGCAGCACCCCGCGGGGCTCAACTACCTTAGCCAAAAACATTCAGTACTTC
CDR3: CASSTPRGSTTLAKNIQYF

size: once
D: TRBD1
V: TRBV10-2
J: TRBJ1-5
DNA: TGCGCCAGCGCCACACAGGGGAATCAGCCCCAGCATTTT
CDR3: CASATQGNQPQHF

size: -
D: -
V: TRBV6-5
J: TRBJ1-1
DNA: TGTGCCAGCAGTTACGAAGGAGGAGGCACTGAAGCTTTCTTT
CDR3: CASSYEGGGTEAFF